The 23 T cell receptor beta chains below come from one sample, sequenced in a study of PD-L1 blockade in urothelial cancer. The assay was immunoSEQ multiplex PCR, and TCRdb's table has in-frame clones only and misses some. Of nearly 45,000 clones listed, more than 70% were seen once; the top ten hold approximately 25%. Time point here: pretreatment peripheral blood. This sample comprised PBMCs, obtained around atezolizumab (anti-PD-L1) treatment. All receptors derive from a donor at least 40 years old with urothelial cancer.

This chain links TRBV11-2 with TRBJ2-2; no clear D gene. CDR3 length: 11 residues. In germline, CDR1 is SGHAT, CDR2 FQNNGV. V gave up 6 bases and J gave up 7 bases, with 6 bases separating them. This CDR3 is CASRENGELFF. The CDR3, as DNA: TGTGCCAGCAGGGAGAACGGGGAGCTGTTTTTT.

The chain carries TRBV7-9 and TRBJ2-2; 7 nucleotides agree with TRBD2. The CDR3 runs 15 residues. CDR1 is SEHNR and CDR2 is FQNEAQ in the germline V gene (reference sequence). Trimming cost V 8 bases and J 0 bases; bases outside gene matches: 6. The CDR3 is CASAREGTNTGELFF. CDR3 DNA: TGTGCCAGCGCCAGGGAGGGGACGAACACCGGGGAGCTGTTTTTT.

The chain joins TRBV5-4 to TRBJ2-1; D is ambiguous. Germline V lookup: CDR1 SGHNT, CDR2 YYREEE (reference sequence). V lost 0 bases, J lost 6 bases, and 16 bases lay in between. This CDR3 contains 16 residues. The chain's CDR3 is CASSLGLGPYGNEQFF. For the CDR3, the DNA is TGTGCCAGCAGCTTGGGCCTGGGCCCCTATGGCAATGAGCAGTTCTTC.

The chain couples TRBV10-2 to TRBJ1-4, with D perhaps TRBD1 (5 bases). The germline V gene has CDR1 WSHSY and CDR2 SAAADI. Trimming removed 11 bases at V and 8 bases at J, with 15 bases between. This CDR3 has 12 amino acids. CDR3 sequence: CASAVGGEKLFF. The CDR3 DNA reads TGCGCCTCAGCAGTGGGGGGGGAAAAACTGTTTTTT.

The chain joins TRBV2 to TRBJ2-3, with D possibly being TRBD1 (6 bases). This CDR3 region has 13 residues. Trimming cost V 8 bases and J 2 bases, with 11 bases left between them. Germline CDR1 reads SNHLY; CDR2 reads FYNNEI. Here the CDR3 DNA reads TGTGCCAGCCTCCGGGACAACACAGATACGCAGTATTTT. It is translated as CASLRDNTDTQYF.

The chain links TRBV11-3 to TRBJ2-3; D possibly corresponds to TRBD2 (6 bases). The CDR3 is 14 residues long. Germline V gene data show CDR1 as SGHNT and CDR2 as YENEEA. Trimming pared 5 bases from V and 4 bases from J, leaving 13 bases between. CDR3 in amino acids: CASSHGGFSDTQYF. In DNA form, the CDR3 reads TGTGCCAGCAGCCACGGGGGTTTTTCAGATACGCAGTATTTT. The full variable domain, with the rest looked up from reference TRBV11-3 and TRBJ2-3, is EAGVVQSPRYKIIEKKQPVAFWCNPISGHNTLYWYLQNLGQGPELLIRYENEEAVDDSQLPKDRFSAERLKGVDSTLKIQPAELGDSAVYLCASSHGGFSDTQYFGPGTRLTVL.

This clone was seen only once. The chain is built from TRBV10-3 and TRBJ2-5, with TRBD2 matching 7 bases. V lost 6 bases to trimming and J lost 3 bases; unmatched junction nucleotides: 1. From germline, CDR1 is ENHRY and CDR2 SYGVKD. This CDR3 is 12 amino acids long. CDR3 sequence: CAIRAGEETQYF. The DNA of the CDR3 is TGTGCCATCAGGGCGGGGGAAGAGACCCAGTACTTC.

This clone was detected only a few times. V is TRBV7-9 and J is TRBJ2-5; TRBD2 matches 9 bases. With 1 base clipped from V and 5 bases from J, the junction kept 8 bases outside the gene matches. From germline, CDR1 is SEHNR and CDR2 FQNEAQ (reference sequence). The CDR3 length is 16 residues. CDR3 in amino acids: CASSLGAGGPRETQYF. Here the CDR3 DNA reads TGTGCCAGCAGCTTAGGCGCGGGAGGGCCTCGGGAGACCCAGTACTTC.

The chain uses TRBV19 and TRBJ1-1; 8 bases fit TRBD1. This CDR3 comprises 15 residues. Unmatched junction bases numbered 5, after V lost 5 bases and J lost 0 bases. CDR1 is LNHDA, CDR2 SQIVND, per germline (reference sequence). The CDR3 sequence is CASSPWGQVNTEAFF. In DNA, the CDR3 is TGTGCCAGTAGTCCGTGGGGACAGGTGAACACTGAAGCTTTCTTT.

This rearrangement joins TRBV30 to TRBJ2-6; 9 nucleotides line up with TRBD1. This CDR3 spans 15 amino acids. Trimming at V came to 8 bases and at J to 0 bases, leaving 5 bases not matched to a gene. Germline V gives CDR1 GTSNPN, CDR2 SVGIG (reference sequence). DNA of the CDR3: TGTGCCGGACAGGGGCCAAGCTCTGGGGCCAACGTCCTGACTTTC. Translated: CAGQGPSSGANVLTF.

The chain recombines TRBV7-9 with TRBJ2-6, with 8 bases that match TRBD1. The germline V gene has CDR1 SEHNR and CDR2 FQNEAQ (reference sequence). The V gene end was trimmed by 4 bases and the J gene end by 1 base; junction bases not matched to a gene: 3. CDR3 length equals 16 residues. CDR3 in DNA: TGTGCCAGCAGCTGGAACAGGGGGTCTGGGGCCAACGTCCTGACTTTC. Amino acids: CASSWNRGSGANVLTF.

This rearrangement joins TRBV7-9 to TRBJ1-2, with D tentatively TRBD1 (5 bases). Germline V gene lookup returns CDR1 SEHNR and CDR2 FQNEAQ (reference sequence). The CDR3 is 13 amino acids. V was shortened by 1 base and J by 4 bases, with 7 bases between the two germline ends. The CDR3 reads CASSLVGPYGYTF. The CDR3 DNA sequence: TGTGCCAGCAGCTTAGTGGGGCCCTATGGCTACACCTTC.

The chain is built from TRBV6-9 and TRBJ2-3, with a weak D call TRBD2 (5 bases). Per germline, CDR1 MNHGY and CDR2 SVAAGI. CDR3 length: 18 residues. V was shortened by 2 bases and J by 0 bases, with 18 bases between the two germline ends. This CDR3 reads CASSYPSLYRDSTDTQYF. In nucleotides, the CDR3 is TGTGCCAGCAGTTATCCCTCTCTCTACCGGGATAGCACAGATACGCAGTATTTT.

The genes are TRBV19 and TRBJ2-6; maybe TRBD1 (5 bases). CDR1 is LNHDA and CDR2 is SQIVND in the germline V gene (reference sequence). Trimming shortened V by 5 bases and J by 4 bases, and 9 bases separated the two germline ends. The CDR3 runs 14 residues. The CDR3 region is CASSSGSGANVLTF. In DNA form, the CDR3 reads TGTGCCAGTAGTTCAGGGTCAGGGGCCAACGTCCTGACTTTC.

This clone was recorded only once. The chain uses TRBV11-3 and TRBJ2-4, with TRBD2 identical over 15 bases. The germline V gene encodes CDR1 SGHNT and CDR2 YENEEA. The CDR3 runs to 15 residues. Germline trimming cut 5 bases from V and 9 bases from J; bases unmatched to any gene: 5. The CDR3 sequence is CASSPEGLAGGIQYF. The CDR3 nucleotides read TGTGCCAGCAGCCCCGAGGGACTAGCGGGGGGCATTCAGTACTTC.

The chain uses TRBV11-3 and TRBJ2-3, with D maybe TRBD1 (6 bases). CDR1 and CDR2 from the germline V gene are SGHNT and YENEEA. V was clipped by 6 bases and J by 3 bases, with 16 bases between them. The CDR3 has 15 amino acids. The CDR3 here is CASRPGGQGTDTQYF. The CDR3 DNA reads TGTGCCAGCAGACCCGGCGGCCAGGGGACAGATACGCAGTATTTT.

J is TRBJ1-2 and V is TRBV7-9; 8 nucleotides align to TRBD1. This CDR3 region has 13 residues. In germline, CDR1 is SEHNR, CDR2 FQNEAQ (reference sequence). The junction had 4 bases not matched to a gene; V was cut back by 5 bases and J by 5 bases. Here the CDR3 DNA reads TGTGCCAGCAGCGTCACAGGGGGGTATGGCTACACCTTC. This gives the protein CASSVTGGYGYTF.

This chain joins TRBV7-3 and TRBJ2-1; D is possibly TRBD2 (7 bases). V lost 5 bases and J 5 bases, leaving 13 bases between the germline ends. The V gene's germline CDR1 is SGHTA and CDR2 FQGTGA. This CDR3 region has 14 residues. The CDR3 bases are TGTGCCAGCAGCCCCCCGGGGGGCAACAATGAGCAGTTCTTC. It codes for CASSPPGGNNEQFF.

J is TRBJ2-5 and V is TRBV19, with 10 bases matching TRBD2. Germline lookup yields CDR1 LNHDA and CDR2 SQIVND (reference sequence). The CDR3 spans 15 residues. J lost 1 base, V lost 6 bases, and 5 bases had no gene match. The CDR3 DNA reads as TGTGCCAGTAGGGGACTAGCGACAACCCAAGAGACCCAGTACTTC. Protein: CASRGLATTQETQYF.

CDR3 protein: CASTRDREEDGYTF. The CDR3 DNA sequence: TGTGCCAGCACTAGAGACAGGGAAGAGGATGGCTACACCTTC. The genes are TRBV18 and TRBJ1-2; TRBD1 aligns across 7 bases. Losses at the gene ends were 8 bases for V and 6 bases for J; bases not matched to a gene: 12. The CDR3 consists of 14 residues. CDR1 is KGHSH and CDR2 is LQKENI in the germline V gene.

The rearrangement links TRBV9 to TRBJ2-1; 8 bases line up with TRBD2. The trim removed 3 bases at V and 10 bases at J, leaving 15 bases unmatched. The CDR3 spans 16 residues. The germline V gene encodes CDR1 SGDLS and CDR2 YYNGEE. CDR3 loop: CASSASSGKRAWEQFF. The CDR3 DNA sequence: TGTGCCAGCAGCGCTAGTAGCGGGAAGAGGGCCTGGGAGCAGTTCTTC.

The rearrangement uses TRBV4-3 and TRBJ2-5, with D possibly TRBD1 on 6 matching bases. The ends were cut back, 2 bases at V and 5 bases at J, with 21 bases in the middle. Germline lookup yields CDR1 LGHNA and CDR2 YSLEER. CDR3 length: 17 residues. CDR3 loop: CASSQRGGTLVAETQYF. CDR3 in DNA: TGCGCCAGCAGCCAACGTGGGGGCACCCTGGTCGCCGAGACCCAGTACTTC.

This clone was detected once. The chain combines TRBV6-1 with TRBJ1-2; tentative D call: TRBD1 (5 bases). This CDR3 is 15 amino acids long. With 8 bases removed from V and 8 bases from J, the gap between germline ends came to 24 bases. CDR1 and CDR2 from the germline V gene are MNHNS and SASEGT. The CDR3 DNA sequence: TGTGCCAGCCGGCGTGGGTGGGGGGATTCCTTGGGCTACACCTTC. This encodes CASRRGWGDSLGYTF.